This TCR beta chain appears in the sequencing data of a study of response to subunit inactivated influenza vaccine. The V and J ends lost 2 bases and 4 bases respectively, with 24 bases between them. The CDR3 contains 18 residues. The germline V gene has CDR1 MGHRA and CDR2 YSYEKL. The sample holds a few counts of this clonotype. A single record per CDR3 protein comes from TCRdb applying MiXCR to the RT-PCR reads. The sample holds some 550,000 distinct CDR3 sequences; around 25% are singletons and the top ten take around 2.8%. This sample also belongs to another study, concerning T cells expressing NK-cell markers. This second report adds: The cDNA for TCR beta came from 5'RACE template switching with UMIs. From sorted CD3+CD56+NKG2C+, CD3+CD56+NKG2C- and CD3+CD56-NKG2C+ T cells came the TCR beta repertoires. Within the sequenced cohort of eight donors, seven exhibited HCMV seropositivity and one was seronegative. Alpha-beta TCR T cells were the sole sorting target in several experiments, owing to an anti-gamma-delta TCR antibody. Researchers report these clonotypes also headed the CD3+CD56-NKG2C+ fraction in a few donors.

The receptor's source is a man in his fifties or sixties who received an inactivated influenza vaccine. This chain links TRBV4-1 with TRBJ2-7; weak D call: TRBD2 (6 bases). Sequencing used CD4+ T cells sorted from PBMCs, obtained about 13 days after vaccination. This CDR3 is CASSQRRLGGPAIYEQYF. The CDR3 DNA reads TGCGCCAGCAGCCAACGTCGATTGGGAGGCCCCGCCATTTACGAGCAGTACTTC.